This T cell receptor (beta chain) was profiled in a study of shared clonotypes between healthy human individuals. Assay: immunoSEQ multiplex PCR; the TCRdb copy retains only in-frame clones and omits some. This repertoire shows about 380,000 clones, 90% to 98% found once; its top ten account for approximately 0.32%. CDR1 and CDR2 (germline): MNHEY, SVGAGI. Trimming cost V 2 bases and J 4 bases; bases outside gene matches: 0. This CDR3 contains 13 residues. This TCR was recovered from a man younger than 40 in good health. The sample comprised memory CD8+ T cells sorted from blood. Subset defined: CD45RO+ cells pooled with CCR7-negative TemRA cells. The genes are TRBV6-5 and TRBJ2-3; 7 bases are shared with TRBD1. CDR3: CASSYDRADTQYF. The CDR3 nucleotides read TGTGCCAGCAGTTACGACAGGGCAGATACGCAGTATTTT.